The 32 T cell receptor beta chains reported below all come from one sample, sequenced in a study of cytomegalovirus exposure and HLA in healthy donors. 13 Jbeta primers and 60 Vbeta primers were used for the PCR. Using immunoSEQ multiplex PCR, the repertoire was profiled, and TCRdb retains in-frame clones only, with some absent. This table holds about 260,000 clones, roughly 86% found once. The sample was PBMCs. Every receptor here comes from a woman aged 40 to 49 in good health and CMV-seropositive.

The gene calls are TRBV2 and TRBJ2-1, with 9 bases that match TRBD2. V lost 7 bases to trimming and J lost 8 bases; unmatched junction nucleotides: 9. CDR3 size: 14 residues. Germline V gene data show CDR1 as SNHLY and CDR2 as FYNNEI. CDR3 DNA sequence: TGTGCCAGCATATTGGCGGGAGGGGTGGATGAGCAGTTCTTC. Translating it yields CASILAGGVDEQFF. The entire variable domain, with the rest obtained from reference TRBV2 and TRBJ2-1, is as follows: EPEVTQTPSHQVTQMGQEVILRCVPISNHLYFYWYRQILGQKVEFLVSFYNNEISEKSEIFDDQFSVERPDGSNFTLKIRSTKLEDSAMYFCASILAGGVDEQFFGPGTRLTVL.

The chain employs TRBV19 and TRBJ2-7; 8 nucleotides align to TRBD1. Germline loops: CDR1 LNHDA, CDR2 SQIVND (reference sequence). Trimming at V came to 6 bases and at J to 3 bases, leaving 4 bases not matched to a gene. This CDR3 spans 13 amino acids. The CDR3 nucleotides are TGTGCCAGTAGAGACAGGGGCGGCTACGAGCAGTACTTC. Amino acids: CASRDRGGYEQYF.

This chain uses TRBV7-2 with TRBJ1-3; D uncertain. Trimming left V 3 bases short and J 13 bases short, with 25 bases between. The CDR3 contains 16 residues. Germline V gene sequence: CDR1 SGHTA, CDR2 FQGNSA. The CDR3 DNA follows: TGTGCCAGCAGCTTCCTTACGGGCCGACGGGCGGGCACTATATATTTT. It specifies CASSFLTGRRAGTIYF.

V usage is TRBV25-1 and J usage is TRBJ1-1, with D unclear. Trimming cost V 6 bases and J 1 base, with 9 bases left between them. The CDR3 is 13 residues long. The germline V gene encodes CDR1 MGHDK and CDR2 SYGVNS. In DNA, the CDR3 is TGTGCCAGCAGGGACTTAAAGAACACTGAAGCTTTCTTT. It specifies CASRDLKNTEAFF.

The chain employs TRBV6-6 and TRBJ2-1; 16 nucleotides match TRBD2. V lost 5 bases, J lost 7 bases, and 2 bases stayed unmatched. The CDR3 extends over 15 amino acids. The germline gives CDR1 MNHNY, CDR2 SVGAGI (reference sequence). CDR3 DNA: TGTGCCAGCAGTCGGGGACTAGCGGGAGGGAATGAGCAGTTCTTC. It is translated as CASSRGLAGGNEQFF.

The rearrangement links TRBV5-1 to TRBJ2-7; TRBD2 is a possible D gene (7 bases). The V end was cut by 4 bases, the J end by 3 bases, with 17 bases between. CDR1 and CDR2 (germline): SGHRS, YFSETQ. The CDR3 totals 15 residues. CDR3: CASSLGASGNYEQYF. The CDR3 bases are TGCGCCAGCAGCCTGGGGGCTAGCGGTAACTACGAGCAGTACTTC.

The chain links TRBV7-8 to TRBJ1-1; 7 bases are shared with TRBD1. The CDR3 has 14 residues. Germline CDR1 and CDR2: SGHVS and FQNEAQ. V shed 5 bases and J 2 bases; nucleotides not matched to a gene: 5. The CDR3 nucleotides are TGTGCCAGCAGCCCAAGACAGGGAAACACTGAAGCTTTCTTT. Its protein product is CASSPRQGNTEAFF.

The genes are TRBV27 and TRBJ2-1; 10 bases align to TRBD2. The length of the CDR3 is 20 residues. J gave up 4 bases and V 7 bases, and 22 bases lay outside the gene matches. The germline V gene has CDR1 MNHEY and CDR2 SMNVEV (reference sequence). The CDR3 nucleotides read TGTGCCAGCATCCCCGCACATTATGCGGCTAGCGGGAGCGTGTACAATGAGCAGTTCTTC. Translating gives CASIPAHYAASGSVYNEQFF.

The chain combines TRBV5-8 with TRBJ1-2, with D perhaps TRBD1 (5 bases). V gave up 0 bases and J gave up 4 bases, with 16 bases separating them. CDR3 length: 16 amino acids. Germline CDR1 SGHTS, CDR2 YDEGEE. Here the CDR3 DNA reads TGTGCCAGCAGCTTGGCAGGCGGGGCCCAGGGCTATGGCTACACCTTC. Its protein is CASSLAGGAQGYGYTF.

The rearrangement joins TRBV21-1 to TRBJ2-7; the table's TRBD1 call for D was not verified on the DNA. TRBV21-1 counts as a pseudogene. The length of the CDR3 is 16 residues. CDR3 DNA: TGTGCCAGCAGCATCTACCGACAGGGGCTTACCTACGAGCAGTACTTC. This translates into CASSIYRQGLTYEQYF.

This clone was counted only a few times. This rearrangement joins TRBV29-1 to TRBJ2-4; 9 nucleotides match TRBD2. The CDR3 is 12 amino acids. V lost 3 bases, J lost 8 bases, and 2 bases stayed unmatched. Germline loops: CDR1 SQVTM, CDR2 ANQGSEA. The CDR3 spells CSVDSGSDIQYF. CDR3 coding DNA: TGCAGCGTTGATAGCGGGAGTGACATTCAGTACTTC.

The chain employs TRBV5-1 and TRBJ2-7; 8 bases agree with TRBD2. Germline assignment: CDR1 SGHRS and CDR2 YFSETQ. This CDR3 spans 13 amino acids. After removal of 2 bases from V and 3 bases from J, the junction contained 1 base not matched to a gene. The CDR3 region is CASSFGGGYEQYF. The DNA for the CDR3 is TGCGCCAGCAGCTTCGGGGGGGGCTACGAGCAGTACTTC. The full variable domain, its missing parts supplied by reference TRBV5-1 and TRBJ2-7, is KAGVTQTPRYLIKTRGQQVTLSCSPISGHRSVSWYQQTPGQGLQFLFEYFSETQRNKGNFPGRFSGRQFSNSRSEMNVSTLELGDSALYLCASSFGGGYEQYFGPGTRLTVT.

J is TRBJ2-3 and V is TRBV11-3; 7 bases line up with TRBD1. V shed 5 bases, J shed 10 bases, and the junction held 15 bases outside the gene matches. The CDR3 spans 15 residues. Germline V gene data show CDR1 as SGHNT and CDR2 as YENEEA. The CDR3 sequence: CASSAGTVGFTAQYF. CDR3 nucleotide sequence: TGTGCCAGCAGCGCCGGGACAGTCGGTTTCACAGCGCAGTATTTT.

This clone has a handful of counts. The chain combines TRBV6-1 with TRBJ1-2, with D perhaps TRBD1 (5 bases). Looked up from germline, CDR1 is MNHNS and CDR2 is SASEGT. The V end was cut by 0 bases, the J end by 8 bases, with 13 bases between. The CDR3 is 14 amino acids. This CDR3 is CASSEASAGEGYTF. CDR3 sequence (DNA): TGTGCCAGCAGTGAAGCCAGTGCGGGGGAGGGCTACACCTTC.

This clone has a handful of counts. The chain combines TRBV18 with TRBJ2-3; 8 bases are shared with TRBD1. The CDR3 extends over 15 amino acids. Germline CDR1 KGHSH, CDR2 LQKENI. Trimming cost V 3 bases and J 4 bases; bases outside gene matches: 6. The CDR3 here is CASSPGQGMADTQYF. As DNA, the CDR3 is TGTGCCAGCTCACCCGGACAGGGTATGGCAGATACGCAGTATTTT.

This chain connects TRBV29-1 to TRBJ2-3; D remains ambiguous. V lost 4 bases to trimming and J lost 4 bases, with 6 bases between them. The length of the CDR3 is 11 residues. CDR1 is SQVTM and CDR2 is ANQGSEA in the germline V gene. The CDR3 DNA sequence: TGCAGCGTTGGGCAGGCAGATACGCAGTATTTT. This gives the protein CSVGQADTQYF.

In nucleotides, the CDR3 is TGTGCCAGCAGCTTATCCCCGGGAGATACGCAGTATTTT. Its protein product is CASSLSPGDTQYF. V and J are TRBV11-2 and TRBJ2-3; D remains unclear. V was trimmed by 2 bases and J by 5 bases, leaving 8 bases between them. The CDR3 extends over 13 amino acids. CDR1 is SGHAT, CDR2 FQNNGV, per germline.

The V gene is TRBV28, the J gene TRBJ2-1; 9 bases agree with TRBD2. V was clipped by 5 bases and J by 4 bases; unmatched bases: 6. In germline, CDR1 is MDHEN, CDR2 SYDVKM. The length of the CDR3 is 15 residues. The CDR3 region is CASSPFAGGYNEQFF. CDR3 coding DNA: TGTGCCAGCAGTCCGTTTGCGGGAGGGTACAATGAGCAGTTCTTC.

CDR3 in DNA: TGTGCCAGCAGCTCAGTAACTATAACGGGGAATTCACCCCTCCACTTT. As protein: CASSSVTITGNSPLHF. This rearrangement joins TRBV7-9 to TRBJ1-6; D is unclear. V was shortened by 4 bases and J by 7 bases, with 17 bases between the two germline ends. The CDR3 is 16 amino acids. From germline, CDR1 is SEHNR and CDR2 FQNEAQ (reference sequence).

The chain links TRBV5-1 to TRBJ2-3; no definite D call. The CDR3 is 14 residues long. V lost 0 bases and J 3 bases, leaving 8 bases between the germline ends. In germline, CDR1 is SGHRS, CDR2 YFSETQ. The CDR3 nucleotides are TGCGCCAGCAGCTTGGGAGACTCGACAGATACGCAGTATTTT. It is translated as CASSLGDSTDTQYF.

The chain is built from TRBV7-2 and TRBJ2-7, with 8 positions matching TRBD1. The J segment lost 5 bases and the V segment lost 0 bases, leaving 6 bases of the junction unmatched. The CDR3 extends over 15 amino acids. The germline gives CDR1 SGHTA, CDR2 FQGNSA. For the CDR3, the DNA is TGTGCCAGCAGCTTAGCCACAGGGGGTCCCCACGAGCAGTACTTC. This encodes CASSLATGGPHEQYF.

About this clone itself: The sample carries other DNA sequences with the same CDR3. The chain is built from TRBV9 and TRBJ1-2; TRBD1 matches 9 bases. In germline, CDR1 is SGDLS, CDR2 YYNGEE. The CDR3 consists of 14 residues. V was pared by 4 bases and J by 1 base, with 2 bases of the junction left unmatched. Here the CDR3 DNA reads TGTGCCAGCAGCCCGGGACAGGGTAACTATGGCTACACCTTC. Its protein product is CASSPGQGNYGYTF.

V and J are TRBV5-8 and TRBJ2-7; weak D call: TRBD2 (5 bases). The V and J ends lost 5 bases and 5 bases respectively, with 8 bases between them. This CDR3 has 11 residues. Germline CDR1 is SGHTS and CDR2 is YDEGEE. Here the CDR3 reads CASSLAHEQYF. The CDR3 DNA reads as TGTGCCAGCAGTCTAGCTCACGAGCAGTACTTC.

This clone was counted between two and nine times. The chain carries TRBV6-5 and TRBJ1-1, with D unclear. Germline-derived CDR1 and CDR2 are MNHEY and SVGAGI. Trimming left V 2 bases short and J 1 base short, with 8 bases between. CDR3 length: 14 residues. The CDR3 sequence: CASSYSVSNTEAFF. The DNA of the CDR3 is TGTGCCAGCAGTTACAGCGTTTCGAACACTGAAGCTTTCTTT.

The gene calls are TRBV28 and TRBJ1-1; unclear D gene. V lost 6 bases to trimming and J lost 0 bases, with 5 bases between them. Germline V lookup: CDR1 MDHEN, CDR2 SYDVKM. CDR3 size: 12 residues. CDR3 residues: CASRGLNTEAFF. The CDR3 DNA is TGTGCCAGCAGGGGCCTGAACACTGAAGCTTTCTTT.

In regard to this clone: An end of the junction differs from the germline gene, which may be a read error. The CDR3 reads CSSSYGGTGSLQVYGYTF. The DNA for the CDR3 is TGTTCCAGCAGCTACGGGGGGACAGGGTCGCTGCAAGTCTATGGCTACACCTTC. The V call is TRBV7-9, the J call TRBJ1-2, with TRBD1 identical over 9 bases. Germline-derived CDR1 and CDR2 are SEHNR and FQNEAQ (reference sequence). The CDR3 extends over 18 amino acids.

The chain couples TRBV5-4 to TRBJ2-7, with D perhaps matching TRBD2 (8 bases). Trimming pared 4 bases from V and 0 bases from J, leaving 17 bases between. The CDR3 contains 16 residues. Germline-derived CDR1 and CDR2 are SGHNT and YYREEE (reference sequence). In DNA form, the CDR3 reads TGTGCCAGCAGCCGGGGGGGACAGCAGAGCTCCTACGAGCAGTACTTC. Residues: CASSRGGQQSSYEQYF.

The chain links TRBV7-9 to TRBJ1-2; perhaps TRBD1 as D (6 bases). V lost 1 base and J lost 1, with 19 bases in between. The CDR3 spans 18 residues. Germline V CDR1 and CDR2: SEHNR, FQNEAQ (reference sequence). The CDR3 is CASSLEDRRNIFNYGYTF. The CDR3 DNA reads TGTGCCAGCAGCTTAGAAGACAGGAGGAACATTTTTAACTATGGCTACACCTTC.

This chain joins TRBV11-3 and TRBJ2-7; the D gene is possibly TRBD2 (6 bases). The V gene lost 2 bases and the J gene lost 4 bases, with 12 bases spanning the gap. Germline CDR1 SGHNT, CDR2 YENEEA. The CDR3 loop spans 14 amino acids. CDR3 sequence: CASSLKRGAYEQYF. CDR3 in DNA: TGTGCCAGCAGCTTAAAACGCGGGGCATACGAGCAGTACTTC.

There are a few counts of this clone. The rearrangement uses TRBV30 and TRBJ1-1; weak D call: TRBD1 (6 bases). Germline values: CDR1 GTSNPN, CDR2 SVGIG (reference sequence). This CDR3 has 21 amino acids. V dropped 2 bases and J dropped 1 base, with 32 bases sitting between them. Written as DNA, the CDR3 is TGTGCCTGGAGTAATTCCGGGAGGTTTCCGTCCCGGGGGGGCTGGAACACTGAAGCTTTCTTT. Protein: CAWSNSGRFPSRGGWNTEAFF.

The V and J genes are TRBV29-1 and TRBJ1-2; 11 bases match TRBD1. J lost 10 bases, V lost 5 bases, and 6 bases had no gene match. Looked up from germline, CDR1 is SQVTM and CDR2 is ANQGSEA. This CDR3 has 12 residues. CDR3 coding DNA: TGCAGCGTTCGGGGACAGGGGGGGACCTACACCTTC. The encoded protein is CSVRGQGGTYTF.

The chain is built from TRBV13 and TRBJ2-5, with 14 bases aligning to TRBD2. Trimming removed 5 bases from V and 5 bases from J; junction bases left unmatched: 7. Germline V CDR1 and CDR2: PRHDT, FYEKMQ (reference sequence). The CDR3 length is 16 residues. CDR3 bases: TGTGCCAGCAGCCTGGGGACTAGCGGGAGAGGGGAGACCCAGTACTTC. Encoded protein: CASSLGTSGRGETQYF.